This entry concerns a single TCR beta chain. Its antigen is unidentified. Some clones are missing from TCRdb's copy, which holds only in-frame ones; the method was immunoSEQ multiplex PCR. Among roughly 43,000 clones listed, about 81% were seen once. Time point here: week 23, last vaccination. A single vaccine dose contained 300 ug of mutant IDH1 20-mer peptide, and topical imiquimod was used with it. This sample was included in a study of a mutant IDH1 vaccine in newly diagnosed glioma. At the level of the study: The study started vaccination 4-6 weeks after radiotherapy alone, or with temozolomide cycles. Therapy received beforehand was radiotherapy, temozolomide, or both, with most patients given both.

Sample: PBMCs, taken from a glioma patient whose treatment included an IDH1 peptide vaccine. This receptor was taken from a woman aged 18-29 years with glioma. Some clones in this sample may be carry-over from other donors' samples.

In DNA form, the CDR3 reads TGCGCCAGCAGCCAAGATCGGAGCCTTAATTCACCCCTCCACTTT. This encodes CASSQDRSLNSPLHF. This sequence joins TRBV4-1 and TRBJ1-6, with unresolved D. CDR3 length equals 15 residues. V lost 0 bases, J lost 6 bases, and 9 bases lay in between. Germline V gene data show CDR1 as MGHRA and CDR2 as YSYEKL.